Following are 26 T cell receptor beta chains from one sample sequenced in a study of glioma-infiltrating T cells after dendritic cell vaccination. Stated time point: after dendritic cell vaccination, including at tumor progression/relapse. Profiling relied on immunoSEQ multiplex PCR, and the TCRdb table lists in-frame clones only, not all of them. Here the sample spans roughly 85,000 clones, 85% being singletons. The source was blood, collected after dendritic cell vaccination. The receptors derive from a human donor with glioblastoma.

The chain links TRBV6-4 to TRBJ1-5; D is unresolved. CDR1 and CDR2 (germline): MRHNA, SNTAGT. There are 12 residues in the CDR3. The germline V and J ends were trimmed by 3 bases and 6 bases, with 6 bases remaining between them. CDR3 sequence reads: CASSERSQPQHF. CDR3 DNA sequence: TGTGCCAGCAGTGAGCGTTCTCAGCCCCAGCATTTT.

CDR3 DNA: TGTGCCAGCAGCCGGACGCGTGCGACAGACTATTCACCCCTCCACTTT. Residues: CASSRTRATDYSPLHF. J is TRBJ1-6 and V is TRBV7-8; TRBD1 might be the D (5 bases). Trimming took 5 bases from V and 8 from J, leaving 19 bases between them. The CDR3 spans 16 residues. The V gene's germline CDR1 is SGHVS and CDR2 FQNEAQ.

The V call is TRBV28, the J call TRBJ1-1; TRBD1 might be the D (5 bases). Germline V gene data show CDR1 as MDHEN and CDR2 as SYDVKM. The ends were cut back, 4 bases at V and 2 bases at J, with 23 bases in the middle. The CDR3 covers 18 residues. The CDR3 nucleotides are TGTGCCAGCAGTTCCTCGGGGGGAGGCGGGAGTCGAAACACTGAAGCTTTCTTT. Translating gives CASSSSGGGGSRNTEAFF.

This chain uses TRBV9 with TRBJ2-3; 7 nucleotides match TRBD1. Germline V lookup: CDR1 SGDLS, CDR2 YYNGEE. The CDR3 covers 15 residues. J gave up 0 bases and V 1 base, and 2 bases lay outside the gene matches. This CDR3 reads CASSVQGVSTDTQYF. CDR3 bases: TGTGCCAGCAGCGTACAGGGGGTCAGCACAGATACGCAGTATTTT. The variable domain in full, completed from reference TRBV9 and TRBJ2-3, reads DSGVTQTPKHLITATGQRVTLRCSPRSGDLSVYWYQQSLDQGLQFLIQYYNGEERAKGNILERFSAQQFPDLHSELNLSSLELGDSALYFCASSVQGVSTDTQYFGPGTRLTVL.

Points on this clone: This same CDR3 is encoded by further DNA sequences in the sample. The genes are TRBV6-5 and TRBJ2-7; perhaps TRBD1 as D (6 bases). The CDR3 has 12 residues. In germline, CDR1 is MNHEY, CDR2 SVGAGI. V was cut by 4 bases and J by 4 bases, with 8 bases left in between. The CDR3 is CASSSDRYEQYF. CDR3 in DNA: TGTGCCAGCAGTTCCGACAGGTACGAGCAGTACTTC.

The chain combines TRBV2 with TRBJ2-1, with TRBD2 matching over 7 bases. Germline CDR1 SNHLY, CDR2 FYNNEI. The CDR3 has 15 amino acids. V dropped 6 bases and J dropped 5; count of bases not matched to a gene: 10. Here the CDR3 DNA reads TGTGCCAGCAGCGCCCGGGGGGTAAAAAACAATGAGCAGTTCTTC. This translates into CASSARGVKNNEQFF.

The CDR3 is CSARDRGRDGELFF. CDR3 nucleotide sequence: TGCAGCGCTCGGGACAGGGGAAGGGACGGGGAGCTGTTTTTT. The chain recombines TRBV29-1 with TRBJ2-2, with 10 bases aligning to TRBD1. This CDR3 spans 14 amino acids. The germline V gene has CDR1 SQVTM and CDR2 ANQGSEA. J was trimmed by 7 bases and V by 7 bases; bases with no gene match: 9.

The genes are TRBV2 and TRBJ1-2; 9 nucleotides align to TRBD1. Germline-derived CDR1 and CDR2 are SNHLY and FYNNEI. The CDR3 consists of 12 residues. Trimming at V came to 5 bases and at J to 7 bases, leaving 2 bases not matched to a gene. The CDR3: CASSRDRAGYTF. The CDR3 DNA follows: TGTGCCAGCAGTCGGGACAGGGCTGGCTACACCTTC. The full variable domain, completed using reference TRBV2 and TRBJ1-2, is EPEVTQTPSHQVTQMGQEVILRCVPISNHLYFYWYRQILGQKVEFLVSFYNNEISEKSEIFDDQFSVERPDGSNFTLKIRSTKLEDSAMYFCASSRDRAGYTFGSGTRLTVV.

The rearrangement uses TRBV14 and TRBJ2-7, with D possibly being TRBD2 (6 bases). Germline V gene sequence: CDR1 SGHDN, CDR2 FVKESK. This CDR3 comprises 15 residues. Deletions cut 2 bases from V and 0 bases from J, with 11 bases between. CDR3 DNA sequence: TGTGCCAGCAGCCAACGAGCGGGTTTCTCCTACGAGCAGTACTTC. It yields the protein CASSQRAGFSYEQYF.

In this sample, this clone turned up once. This chain links TRBV27 with TRBJ2-2, with D tentatively TRBD2 (5 bases). The germline V gene encodes CDR1 MNHEY and CDR2 SMNVEV (reference sequence). Trimming pared 10 bases from V and 3 bases from J, leaving 15 bases between. The CDR3 length is 14 residues. CDR3: CATSPGSYTGELFF. The CDR3 DNA reads TGTGCCACCTCCCCGGGAAGCTACACCGGGGAGCTGTTTTTT.

This chain uses TRBV9 with TRBJ2-3; D gene unclear. The V end lost 2 bases, the J end lost 2 bases, and 9 bases lay between the germline ends. This CDR3 region has 14 residues. Germline V gene data show CDR1 as SGDLS and CDR2 as YYNGEE. The chain's CDR3 is CASSVSLSTDTQYF. The CDR3 coding sequence is TGTGCCAGCAGCGTGTCCCTGTCCACAGATACGCAGTATTTT.

This clone was seen just once. V is TRBV5-4 and J is TRBJ1-2, with no clear D. Trimming removed 2 bases from V and 3 bases from J, with 8 bases in between. Germline CDR1 reads SGHNT; CDR2 reads YYREEE (reference sequence). The CDR3 has 13 residues. CDR3 sequence: CASSFGEYYGYTF. The CDR3 bases are TGTGCCAGCAGCTTCGGGGAGTACTATGGCTACACCTTC.

The rearrangement links TRBV19 to TRBJ1-2; 7 bases are a match to TRBD1. The CDR3 spans 14 residues. Unmatched junction bases numbered 5, after V lost 4 bases and J lost 3 bases. CDR1 and CDR2 from the germline V gene are LNHDA and SQIVND (reference sequence). The CDR3 reads CASSKTGLDYGYTF. DNA for the CDR3: TGTGCCAGTAGTAAGACAGGGCTTGACTATGGCTACACCTTC.

V is TRBV4-2 and J is TRBJ2-7, with D tentatively TRBD2 (6 bases). The CDR3 has 14 amino acids. Germline CDR1 reads LGHNA; CDR2 reads YNFKEQ. V lost 0 bases and J 5 bases, leaving 11 bases between the germline ends. Written as DNA, the CDR3 is TGTGCCAGCAGCCAAGAGACTAGTAGTGACGAGCAGTACTTC. It translates to CASSQETSSDEQYF.

CDR3 DNA sequence: TGTGCCAGCAGTCGAGGGGGGGCAGTCGGCGAGCAGTACTTC. It codes for CASSRGGAVGEQYF. V is TRBV9 and J is TRBJ2-7, with TRBD2 as a possible D gene (7 bases). The germline CDR1 and CDR2 sequences are SGDLS and YYNGEE. V was shortened by 5 bases and J by 6 bases, with 18 bases between the two germline ends. The CDR3 has 14 residues.

To note about this clone: The CDR3 does not close with the conserved phenylalanine or tryptophan, likely indicating a read error. The DNA is omitted, as the CDR3 cannot be located on it reliably, and the CDR3 follows TCRdb's listing. This rearrangement joins TRBV6-1 to TRBJ2-7; no DNA check was done on the table's D call, TRBD1. From its first to its last residue, the CDR3 has 13 amino acids. Germline CDR1 and CDR2: MNHNS and SASEGT. CDR3 protein: CASSEGLGQGVCI.

The rearrangement joins TRBV28 to TRBJ2-3; D gene unclear. The CDR3 is made up of 15 amino acids. The germline CDR1 and CDR2 sequences are MDHEN and SYDVKM. V was shortened by 3 bases and J by 1 base, with 11 bases between the two germline ends. CDR3 region: CASSLVSIRTDTQYF. For the CDR3, the DNA is TGTGCCAGCAGTTTGGTGTCTATCCGCACAGATACGCAGTATTTT.

The chain couples TRBV14 to TRBJ1-2; weak D call: TRBD1 (5 bases). The CDR3 sequence is 16 residues long. Germline loops: CDR1 SGHDN, CDR2 FVKESK. V was shortened by 4 bases and J by 2 bases, with 17 bases between the two germline ends. CDR3 region: CASSPYPWQGNYGYTF. In DNA form, the CDR3 reads TGTGCCAGCAGCCCCTACCCCTGGCAGGGAAACTATGGCTACACCTTC.

The sample holds one count of this clone. Here the CDR3 DNA reads TGTGCCTTGCAGCAGGGAGGGGAAAAACTGTTTTTT. Encoded protein: CALQQGGEKLFF. The chain carries TRBV30 and TRBJ1-4; possibly TRBD1 for D (5 bases). The CDR3 extends over 12 amino acids. Germline V CDR1 and CDR2: GTSNPN, SVGIG (reference sequence). The V end lost 7 bases, the J end lost 8 bases, and 14 bases lay between the germline ends.

This chain links TRBV6-1 with TRBJ2-1; 7 bases are shared with TRBD2. Unmatched junction bases numbered 9, after V lost 2 bases and J lost 5 bases. This CDR3 spans 16 amino acids. Germline-derived CDR1 and CDR2 are MNHNS and SASEGT. CDR3 residues: CASSEWNSGSNNEQFF. The DNA for the CDR3 is TGTGCCAGCAGTGAATGGAATAGCGGGTCTAACAATGAGCAGTTCTTC.

The chain combines TRBV19 with TRBJ1-1, with TRBD1 matching over 7 bases. CDR1 is LNHDA and CDR2 is SQIVND in the germline V gene (reference sequence). The CDR3 runs 14 residues. V gave up 9 bases and J gave up 1 base; unmatched junction bases: 8. Here the CDR3 reads CASLGQPRNTEAFF. In DNA, the CDR3 is TGTGCCAGCCTGGGACAGCCACGGAACACTGAAGCTTTCTTT.

This clone was seen a few times. The CDR3 nucleotides are TGTGCCAGCAGCTTGACACCGGGACAGGAGGGCGGGGAGCTGTTTTTT. Residues: CASSLTPGQEGGELFF. V and J are TRBV5-4 and TRBJ2-2; 8 positions agree with TRBD1. The CDR3 has 16 residues. Looked up from germline, CDR1 is SGHNT and CDR2 is YYREEE (reference sequence). J was trimmed by 7 bases and V by 1 base; bases with no gene match: 9.

The V and J genes are TRBV6-5 and TRBJ2-3; 7 nucleotides align to TRBD1. The ends lost 0 bases at V and 6 bases at J; junction bases unmatched: 9. Germline CDR1 is MNHEY and CDR2 is SVGAGI. The CDR3 consists of 16 residues. CDR3 sequence (DNA): TGTGCCAGCAGTTACTCGCCGGGACAGAGACGGGATACGCAGTATTTT. Protein sequence: CASSYSPGQRRDTQYF.

V gene TRBV27 combines with J gene TRBJ2-3, with 14 nucleotides matching TRBD2. In germline, CDR1 is MNHEY, CDR2 SMNVEV (reference sequence). The CDR3 extends over 16 amino acids. The V and J ends lost 8 bases and 2 bases, in that order; junction bases with no gene match: 6. As DNA, the CDR3 is TGTGCCAGCCGCAGACTAGCGGGAGGGTCCACAGATACGCAGTATTTT. It codes for CASRRLAGGSTDTQYF.

The CDR3 DNA sequence: TGTGCCATCAGTGAAGCCCCGGGACAGGGGAGATACGAGCAGTACTTC. The encoded protein is CAISEAPGQGRYEQYF. The chain links TRBV10-3 to TRBJ2-7; TRBD1 matches at 10 bases. Germline V lookup: CDR1 ENHRY, CDR2 SYGVKD. The trim removed 3 bases at V and 4 bases at J, leaving 9 bases unmatched. This CDR3 contains 16 residues.

The rearrangement joins TRBV10-3 to TRBJ2-1; 7 nucleotides line up with TRBD2. The V gene's germline CDR1 is ENHRY and CDR2 SYGVKD. The V gene end was trimmed by 0 bases and the J gene end by 8 bases; junction bases not matched to a gene: 10. The CDR3 is 16 amino acids. In nucleotides, the CDR3 is TGTGCCATCAGTGAGTCAATAAGGGCGGGAGTAGATGAGCAGTTCTTC. Protein sequence: CAISESIRAGVDEQFF.